This T cell receptor (beta chain) is from a study of CD8+ T cells in alopecia areata. Study-wide results and limits: Amid tofacitinib therapy, many expanded lesional clones stayed present in scalp and blood.

Extracted RNA was reverse transcribed into cDNA, the sequencing template. Measured with immunoSEQ multiplex PCR; TCRdb has only the in-frame clones, and not every one. The profile shows 130,000 or so clones, more than 85% of them singletons. Described treatment: oral pan-JAK inhibitor, 5-10 mg twice daily. With respect to this clone: The antigen remains unidentified.

V lost 2 bases to trimming and J lost 9 bases, with 17 bases between them. The CDR3 extends over 15 amino acids. Germline V CDR1 and CDR2: SEHNR, FQNEAQ (reference sequence). The clonotype originates from a human donor with alopecia areata. The source was CD8+ T cells sorted from blood, collected at week 4, from a patient treated with tofacitinib. The rearrangement joins TRBV7-9 to TRBJ2-1; no firm D call. CDR3 sequence reads: CASSLTQANLAEQFF. The CDR3 DNA sequence: TGTGCCAGCAGCTTAACGCAAGCCAATCTCGCTGAGCAGTTCTTC.